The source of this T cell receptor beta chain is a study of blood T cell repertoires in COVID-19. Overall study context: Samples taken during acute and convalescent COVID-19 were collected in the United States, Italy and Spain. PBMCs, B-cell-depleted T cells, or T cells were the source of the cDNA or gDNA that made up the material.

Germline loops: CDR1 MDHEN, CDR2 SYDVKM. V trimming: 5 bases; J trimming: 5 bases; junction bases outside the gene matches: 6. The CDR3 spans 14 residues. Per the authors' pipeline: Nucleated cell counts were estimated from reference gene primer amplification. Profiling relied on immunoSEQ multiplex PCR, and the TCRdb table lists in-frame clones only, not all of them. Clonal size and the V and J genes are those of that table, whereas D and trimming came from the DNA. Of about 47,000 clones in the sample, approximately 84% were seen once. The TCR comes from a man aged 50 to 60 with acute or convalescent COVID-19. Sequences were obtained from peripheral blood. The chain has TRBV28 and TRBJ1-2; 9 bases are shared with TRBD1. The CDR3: CASSPGQGRYGYTF. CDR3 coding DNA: TGTGCCAGCAGTCCGGGACAGGGTCGATATGGCTACACCTTC.